This TCR beta chain was identified during a study of shared clonotypes between healthy human individuals. Generated by immunoSEQ multiplex PCR, the TCRdb table keeps only in-frame clones and is missing some. The sample contains some 1 million clones, about 70% of which appear only once. Study observations and caveats: How much donors shared clonotypes was expected to be affected by sequencing depth.

To note about this clone: The antigen is undetermined.

Researchers partitioned CD4+ cells into CD45RA+ naive and CD45RA-negative memory subsets. The sequenced material came from memory CD4+ T cells sorted from blood. The subset: CD45RA-negative fraction. The receptor comes from a man younger than 35 in good health.

DNA of the CDR3: TGTGCCAGCAGTTACGGGGTACTGAACACTGAAGCTTTCTTT. This gives the protein CASSYGVLNTEAFF. This rearrangement joins TRBV6-5 to TRBJ1-1; D gene ambiguous. The CDR3 spans 14 residues. The V gene's germline CDR1 is MNHEY and CDR2 SVGAGI. The germline V and J ends were trimmed by 2 bases and 0 bases, with 7 bases remaining between them.